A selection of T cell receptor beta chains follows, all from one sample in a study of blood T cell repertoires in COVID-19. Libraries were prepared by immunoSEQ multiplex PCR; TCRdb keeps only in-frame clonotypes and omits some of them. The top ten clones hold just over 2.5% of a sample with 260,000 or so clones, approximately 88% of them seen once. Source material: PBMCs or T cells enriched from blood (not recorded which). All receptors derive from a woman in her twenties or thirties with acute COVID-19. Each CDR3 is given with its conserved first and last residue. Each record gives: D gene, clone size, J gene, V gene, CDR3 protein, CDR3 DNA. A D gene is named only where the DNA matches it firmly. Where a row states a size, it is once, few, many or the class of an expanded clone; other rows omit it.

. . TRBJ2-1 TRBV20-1 CSARPGHEQFF TGCAGTGCTCGACCAGGCCATGAGCAGTTCTTC
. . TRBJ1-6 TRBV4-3 CASSQDGGWNSPLHF TGCGCCAGCAGCCAAGATGGAGGGTGGAATTCACCCCTCCACTTT
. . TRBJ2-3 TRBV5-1 CASTAPSTDTQYF TGCGCCAGTACAGCCCCTAGCACAGATACGCAGTATTTT
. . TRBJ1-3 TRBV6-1 CASSEGSRNTIYF TGTGCCAGCAGTGAAGGCTCCCGGAACACCATATATTTT
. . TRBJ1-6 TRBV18 CASSRTDNSPLHF TGTGCCAGCTCAAGGACAGATAATTCACCCCTCCACTTT
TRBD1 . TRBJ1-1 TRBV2 CASSPDRGSTEAFF TGTGCCAGCAGCCCGGACAGGGGAAGTACTGAAGCTTTCTTT
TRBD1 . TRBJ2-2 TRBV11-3 CASSLDGPGGSGELFF TGTGCCAGCAGCTTAGATGGCCCAGGGGGCTCCGGGGAGCTGTTTTTT
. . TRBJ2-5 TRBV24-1 CATSASGEETQYF TGTGCCACCAGTGCCTCCGGAGAGGAGACCCAGTACTTC
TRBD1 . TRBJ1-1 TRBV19 CATSPGQGKAEAFF TGTGCCACCTCGCCGGGACAGGGAAAGGCTGAAGCTTTCTTT
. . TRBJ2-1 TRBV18 CASSPAGNKVNNEQFF TGTGCCAGCTCACCGGCAGGAAACAAGGTAAACAATGAGCAGTTCTTC
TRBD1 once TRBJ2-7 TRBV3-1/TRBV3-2 CASSPQGAYEQYF TGTGCCAGCAGCCCCCAGGGGGCCTACGAGCAGTACTTC